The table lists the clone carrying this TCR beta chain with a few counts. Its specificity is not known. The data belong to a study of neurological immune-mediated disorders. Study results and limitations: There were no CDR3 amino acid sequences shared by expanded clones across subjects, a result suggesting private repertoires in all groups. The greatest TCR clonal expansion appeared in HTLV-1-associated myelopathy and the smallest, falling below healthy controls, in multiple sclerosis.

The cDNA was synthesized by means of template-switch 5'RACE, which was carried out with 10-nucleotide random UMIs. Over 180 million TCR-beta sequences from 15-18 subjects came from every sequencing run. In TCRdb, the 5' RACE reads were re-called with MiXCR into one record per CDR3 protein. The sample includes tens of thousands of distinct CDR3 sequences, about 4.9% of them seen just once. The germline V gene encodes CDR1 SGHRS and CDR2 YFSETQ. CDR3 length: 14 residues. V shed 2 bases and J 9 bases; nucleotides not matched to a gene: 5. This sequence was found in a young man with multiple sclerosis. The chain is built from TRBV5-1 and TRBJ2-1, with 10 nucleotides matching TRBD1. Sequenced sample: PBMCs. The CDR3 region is CASSLGQGGGEQFF. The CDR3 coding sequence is TGCGCCAGCAGCTTAGGACAGGGGGGAGGTGAGCAGTTCTTC.